The T cell receptor (beta chain) described here comes from a study of blood T cell repertoires in COVID-19. Background on the study: COVID-19 samples collected from the United States, Italy and Spain covered acute and convalescent phases. The cDNA or gDNA used as material had been derived from T cells, B-cell-depleted T cells, or PBMCs.

The CDR3 covers 15 residues. CDR1 is MNHEY and CDR2 is SVGAGI in the germline V gene. Trimming took 0 bases from V and 3 from J, leaving 9 bases between them. Source study methods: Cell counts per sample came from amplifying reference gene primers. Method: immunoSEQ multiplex PCR; TCRdb's copy keeps in-frame clones and lacks some. V, J and clone size derive from that table, while D and trimming were established from the DNA sequence. The table includes roughly 23,000 clones, 94% detected once. Sample: peripheral blood. The rearrangement joins TRBV6-5 to TRBJ1-5; the D gene is possibly TRBD1 (5 bases). The clonotype comes from a woman aged 50 to 60 with active COVID-19. CDR3 sequence: CASSYSGDYNQPQHF. Written as DNA, the CDR3 is TGTGCCAGCAGTTACTCGGGGGACTACAATCAGCCCCAGCATTTT.